This TCR beta chain was obtained from a study of early T cells in non-severe SARS-CoV-2 infection. About the study: Sequenced bulk RNA came from whole blood that was unsorted, and chains were unpaired.

This clonotype was seen repeatedly, ten times or more. Antigen: not known. cDNA molecules, individually, were tagged with unique molecular identifiers. TCRdb passed the 5' RACE reads through MiXCR, listing each CDR3 protein once. The table includes about 60,000 distinct CDR3 sequences, 8% to 9.5% detected once. Findings of the study overall: Database matching using VDJdb favored anti-spike CD8 responses, with private and CD4 specificities left missing.

This CDR3 region has 16 residues. V shed 4 bases and J 6 bases; nucleotides not matched to a gene: 11. Germline values: CDR1 SGHDN, CDR2 FVKESK. Sequencing used whole blood. V and J are TRBV14 and TRBJ2-7; TRBD2 matches at 11 bases. The sequence was obtained from an adult who was a healthcare worker with PCR-confirmed SARS-CoV-2 infection or an uninfected control (not recorded which). CDR3 protein: CASSPLVLAGVGEQYF. CDR3 DNA sequence: TGTGCCAGCAGCCCCCTGGTACTAGCGGGAGTAGGCGAGCAGTACTTC.